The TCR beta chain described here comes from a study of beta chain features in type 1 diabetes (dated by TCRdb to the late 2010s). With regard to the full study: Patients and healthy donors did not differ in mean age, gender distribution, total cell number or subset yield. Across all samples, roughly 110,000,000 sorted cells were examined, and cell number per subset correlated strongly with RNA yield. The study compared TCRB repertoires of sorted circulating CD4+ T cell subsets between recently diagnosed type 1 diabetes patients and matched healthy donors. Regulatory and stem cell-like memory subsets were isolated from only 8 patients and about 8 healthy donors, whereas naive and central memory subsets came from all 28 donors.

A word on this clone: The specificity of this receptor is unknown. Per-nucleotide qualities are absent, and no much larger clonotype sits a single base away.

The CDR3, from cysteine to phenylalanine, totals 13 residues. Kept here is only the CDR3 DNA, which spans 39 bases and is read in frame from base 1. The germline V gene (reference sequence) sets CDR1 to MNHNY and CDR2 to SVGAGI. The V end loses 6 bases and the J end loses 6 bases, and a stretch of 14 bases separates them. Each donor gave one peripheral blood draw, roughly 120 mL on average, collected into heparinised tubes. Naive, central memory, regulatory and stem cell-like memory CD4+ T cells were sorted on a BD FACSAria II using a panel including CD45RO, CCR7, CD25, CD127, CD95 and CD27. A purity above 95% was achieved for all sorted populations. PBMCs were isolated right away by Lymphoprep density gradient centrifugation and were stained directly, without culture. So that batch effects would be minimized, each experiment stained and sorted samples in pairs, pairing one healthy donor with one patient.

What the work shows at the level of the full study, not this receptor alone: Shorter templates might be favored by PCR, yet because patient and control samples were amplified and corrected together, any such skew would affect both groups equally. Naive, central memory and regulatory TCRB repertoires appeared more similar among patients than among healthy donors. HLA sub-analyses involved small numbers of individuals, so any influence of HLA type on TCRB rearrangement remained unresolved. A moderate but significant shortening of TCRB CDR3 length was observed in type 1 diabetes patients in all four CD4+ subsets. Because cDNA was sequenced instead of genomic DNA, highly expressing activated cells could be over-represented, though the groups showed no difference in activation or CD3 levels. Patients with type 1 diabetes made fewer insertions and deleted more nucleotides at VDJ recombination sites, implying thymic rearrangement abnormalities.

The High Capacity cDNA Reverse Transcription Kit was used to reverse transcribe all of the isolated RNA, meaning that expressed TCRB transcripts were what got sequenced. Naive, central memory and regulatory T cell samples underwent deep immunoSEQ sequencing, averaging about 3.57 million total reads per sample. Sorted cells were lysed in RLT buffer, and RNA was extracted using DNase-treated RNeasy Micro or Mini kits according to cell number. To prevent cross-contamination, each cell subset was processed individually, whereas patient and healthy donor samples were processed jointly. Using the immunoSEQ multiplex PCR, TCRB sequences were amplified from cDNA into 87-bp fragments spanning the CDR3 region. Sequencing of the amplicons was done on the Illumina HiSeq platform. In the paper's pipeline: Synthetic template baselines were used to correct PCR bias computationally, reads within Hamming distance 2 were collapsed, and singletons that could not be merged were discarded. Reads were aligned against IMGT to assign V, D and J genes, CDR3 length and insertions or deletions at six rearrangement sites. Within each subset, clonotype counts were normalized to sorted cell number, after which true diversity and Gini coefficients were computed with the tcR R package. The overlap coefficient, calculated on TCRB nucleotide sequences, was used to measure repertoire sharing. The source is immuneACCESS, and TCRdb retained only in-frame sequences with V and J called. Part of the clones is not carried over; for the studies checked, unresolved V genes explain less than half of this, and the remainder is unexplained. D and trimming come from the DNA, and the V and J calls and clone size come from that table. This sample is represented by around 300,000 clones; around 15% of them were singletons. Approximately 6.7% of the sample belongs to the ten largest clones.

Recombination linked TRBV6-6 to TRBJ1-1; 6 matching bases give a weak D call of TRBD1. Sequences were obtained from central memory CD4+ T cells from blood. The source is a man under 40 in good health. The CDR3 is CASSHHRDPEAFF. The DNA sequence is TGTGCCAGCAGCCATCACAGGGATCCTGAAGCTTTCTTT.